This TCR beta chain was identified in a study of long-term antiretroviral therapy in people with HIV. Study outcomes and limitations: Comparison with controls showed narrower CDR3 length ranges in HIV repertoires. Pre-ART expanded clones dominated the repertoire at every time point.

Treatment for every participant with HIV took place in the United States. There were roughly 0.95-10 million cryopreserved PBMC in the samples before DNA extraction. Regarding this clone: Its antigen is not identified.

Survey-level immunoSEQ v3.0 assays were run. The protocol was immunoSEQ multiplex PCR, while the TCRdb copy is restricted to in-frame clones and leaves out a portion. Seen here are approximately 25,000 clones, approximately 79% observed once, and the top ten hold around 10%. The sequenced sample was unsorted PBMCs, obtained 2.1 years after starting antiretroviral therapy. The TCR comes from a man aged 25 to 40 with HIV.

Here the CDR3 DNA reads TGTGCCAGCAGCCCGAGTGCAGGGCCGATTGAAGCTTTCTTT. This encodes CASSPSAGPIEAFF. The genes are TRBV7-6 and TRBJ1-1, with D possibly matching TRBD1 (5 bases). V was clipped by 5 bases and J by 7 bases, with 17 bases between them. The CDR3 consists of 14 residues. CDR1 is SGHVS, CDR2 FNYEAQ, per germline.